The 20 T cell receptor beta chains presented below share a single source sample, sequenced in a study of T-cell memory formation after mild COVID-19. One entry per CDR3 protein results from TCRdb running MiXCR on the 5' RACE reads. The table has approximately 490,000 distinct CDR3 sequences, about 20% seen once. The sample comprised PBMCs or a T cell subset sorted from them (not recorded which). Receptors were obtained from an adult woman who had mild COVID-19 (a few samples of this study predate the infection). Cell type and time point are not known.

The chain joins TRBV19 to TRBJ2-7; 9 bases match TRBD1. The trim removed 5 bases at V and 6 bases at J, leaving 8 bases unmatched. Looked up from germline, CDR1 is LNHDA and CDR2 is SQIVND (reference sequence). The CDR3 has 14 amino acids. The CDR3, as DNA: TGTGCCAGTAGTTTCTACGACAGGGGGAGCGAGCAGTACTTC. Encoded protein: CASSFYDRGSEQYF.

The chain carries TRBV20-1 and TRBJ2-1; D tentatively reads TRBD1 or TRBD2 (5 bases each). CDR1 is DFQATT and CDR2 is SNEGSKA in the germline V gene (reference sequence). This CDR3 is built from 14 residues. V shed 6 bases and J shed 2 bases, with 14 bases lying between them. CDR3 in DNA: TGCAGTGCCGTCCGGGACGGGCCCTACAATGAGCAGTTCTTC. Encoded protein: CSAVRDGPYNEQFF.

The chain has TRBV7-3 and TRBJ2-7; 8 nucleotides line up with TRBD2. The germline gives CDR1 SGHTA, CDR2 FQGTGA. CDR3 length equals 14 residues. J was trimmed by 5 bases and V by 5 bases; bases with no gene match: 8. CDR3 bases: TGTGCCAGCAGCCCGACTAGCGTTTGGAACGAGCAGTACTTC. Translated: CASSPTSVWNEQYF.

V gene TRBV24-1 combines with J gene TRBJ2-1; the match to TRBD2 covers 12 bases. CDR1 is KGHDR and CDR2 is SFDVKD in the germline V gene. V dropped 7 bases and J dropped 7; count of bases not matched to a gene: 4. CDR3 length: 14 residues. The CDR3 loop is CATRTSGRRNEQFF. The CDR3 coding sequence is TGTGCCACCAGGACTAGCGGGAGAAGGAATGAGCAGTTCTTC.

The CDR3 region is CASSLGQTGPRLPDTQYF. In DNA form, the CDR3 reads TGTGCCAGCAGCTTGGGCCAGACAGGGCCTCGGCTCCCAGATACGCAGTATTTT. V usage is TRBV5-5 and J usage is TRBJ2-3; TRBD1 aligns across 7 bases. This CDR3 comprises 18 residues. CDR1 SGHKS and CDR2 YYEKEE come from the germline V gene (reference sequence). Unmatched junction bases numbered 14, after V lost 0 bases and J lost 4 bases.

A few counts support this clonotype. This chain uses TRBV7-3 with TRBJ2-3; TRBD2 matches 13 bases. The CDR3 is 17 residues long. The germline gives CDR1 SGHTA, CDR2 FQGTGA. V dropped 4 bases and J dropped 2; count of bases not matched to a gene: 6. DNA of the CDR3: TGTGCCAGCAGCTCGACGGGACTAGCGGGGACCACAGATACGCAGTATTTT. Its translation: CASSSTGLAGTTDTQYF.

This clonotype was seen only a few times. The V call is TRBV24-1, the J call TRBJ1-2; D is ambiguous. CDR3 size: 13 residues. V gave up 7 bases and J gave up 2 bases, with 10 bases separating them. Germline assignment: CDR1 KGHDR and CDR2 SFDVKD. The CDR3 region has the DNA TGTGCCACCAGCCACGCGGGCAACTATGGCTACACCTTC. It translates to CATSHAGNYGYTF.

In this sample, this clonotype turned up a few times. The genes are TRBV12-3 or TRBV12-4 and TRBJ2-2, with D uncertain. The CDR3 consists of 14 residues. The germline V and J ends were trimmed by 3 bases and 1 base, with 6 bases remaining between them. The CDR3 DNA sequence: TGTGCCAGCAGTTTTTGGGAGAACACCGGGGAGCTGTTTTTT. This encodes CASSFWENTGELFF.

V usage is TRBV29-1 and J usage is TRBJ1-2; 11 bases are shared with TRBD1. CDR3 length: 16 amino acids. Per the germline V gene, CDR1 is SQVTM and CDR2 is ANQGSEA. V gave up 4 bases and J gave up 4 bases; unmatched junction bases: 11. CDR3: CSVVSSGQGAGYGYTF. CDR3 bases: TGCAGCGTTGTTTCATCCGGACAGGGGGCTGGCTATGGCTACACCTTC. Full variable domain (remainder filled in from reference TRBV29-1 and TRBJ1-2): SAVISQKPSRDICQRGTSLTIQCQVDSQVTMMFWYRQQPGQSLTLIATANQGSEATYESGFVIDKFPISRPNLTFSTLTVSNMSPEDSSIYLCSVVSSGQGAGYGYTFGSGTRLTVV.

The chain carries TRBV4-3 and TRBJ2-1, with TRBD2 matching over 8 bases. Per the germline V gene, CDR1 is LGHNA and CDR2 is YSLEER. J lost 5 bases, V lost 0 bases, and 9 bases had no gene match. The CDR3 totals 17 residues. CDR3 protein: CASSQDRWSGSNNEQFF. The CDR3, as DNA: TGCGCCAGCAGCCAAGATCGGTGGAGCGGGAGCAACAATGAGCAGTTCTTC.

As DNA, the CDR3 is TGTGCCAGCAGCCATTTGGCTTCGGCCTCAAGAGGCTACACCTTC. The encoded protein is CASSHLASASRGYTF. This chain connects TRBV3-1 to TRBJ1-2; D call uncertain. The CDR3 totals 15 residues. The germline V gene has CDR1 LGHDT and CDR2 YNNKEL (reference sequence). Trimming took off 3 bases at V and 8 bases at J, with 19 bases between the two ends.

The chain has TRBV11-2 and TRBJ2-7; 8 bases line up with TRBD2. V was clipped by 1 base and J by 2 bases; unmatched bases: 7. The CDR3 has 16 amino acids. CDR1 SGHAT and CDR2 FQNNGV come from the germline V gene. CDR3 protein: CASSLVSSGPAYEQYF. The CDR3, as DNA: TGTGCCAGCAGCTTAGTGTCTAGCGGGCCCGCCTACGAGCAGTACTTC.

CDR3 sequence: CASSPRQGRKNEQFF. CDR3 bases: TGTGCCAGCTCACCAAGGCAGGGGCGGAAGAATGAGCAGTTCTTC. The rearrangement uses TRBV18 and TRBJ2-1, with a tentative D call TRBD1 (6 bases). V was cut by 2 bases and J by 7 bases, with 15 bases left in between. The CDR3 covers 15 residues. Looked up from germline, CDR1 is KGHSH and CDR2 is LQKENI.

This clonotype came up a few times. The rearrangement uses TRBV18 and TRBJ1-1; D not resolved. This CDR3 has 18 amino acids. Trimming stripped 4 bases from V and 0 bases from J, with 21 bases between. CDR1 and CDR2 (germline): KGHSH, LQKENI. CDR3 residues: CASSRPLGWSPLNTEAFF. DNA for the CDR3: TGTGCCAGCTCACGACCATTGGGGTGGTCACCTCTGAACACTGAAGCTTTCTTT.

The chain links TRBV5-5 to TRBJ2-7; weak D call: TRBD1 (5 bases). The CDR3 extends over 15 amino acids. Germline-derived CDR1 and CDR2 are SGHKS and YYEKEE (reference sequence). Trimming took 0 bases from V and 2 from J, leaving 12 bases between them. CDR3 in amino acids: CASSLEIQGPYEQYF. The DNA of the CDR3 is TGTGCCAGCAGCTTGGAGATCCAGGGTCCCTACGAGCAGTACTTC.

This clonotype appeared many times. The gene calls are TRBV20-1 and TRBJ1-3; D is unclear. This CDR3 is 14 amino acids long. Trimming stripped 1 base from V and 0 bases from J, with 7 bases between. The germline V gene encodes CDR1 DFQATT and CDR2 SNEGSKA (reference sequence). The CDR3 sequence is CSARGVISGNTIYF. The CDR3, as DNA: TGCAGTGCTAGAGGCGTAATCTCTGGAAACACCATATATTTT.

The sample holds a few counts of this clonotype. This chain uses TRBV3-1 with TRBJ2-2; D is perhaps TRBD2 (5 bases). Germline-derived CDR1 and CDR2 are LGHDT and YNNKEL (reference sequence). The CDR3 has 18 amino acids. V was pared by 2 bases and J by 3 bases, with 19 bases between. CDR3 amino acids: CASSQILTRPRDTGELFF. The CDR3 coding sequence is TGTGCCAGCAGCCAAATCCTAACACGACCGCGGGACACCGGGGAGCTGTTTTTT.

The chain has TRBV11-2 and TRBJ1-4; a possible D gene is TRBD1 (5 bases). The V and J ends lost 5 bases and 4 bases respectively, with 17 bases between them. Germline V gene data show CDR1 as SGHAT and CDR2 as FQNNGV. The CDR3 has 16 amino acids. The CDR3 here is CASSPISGTRNEKLFF. Here the CDR3 DNA reads TGTGCCAGCAGCCCCATCAGCGGGACCCGTAATGAAAAACTGTTTTTT.

This chain links TRBV9 with TRBJ1-1; the match to TRBD1 covers 12 bases. Trimming cost V 3 bases and J 6 bases; bases outside gene matches: 3. CDR3 length: 14 amino acids. Looked up from germline, CDR1 is SGDLS and CDR2 is YYNGEE. CDR3 in DNA: TGTGCCAGCAGCGCTGGGGACAGGGGGCCTGAAGCTTTCTTT. Protein: CASSAGDRGPEAFF.

CDR3 residues: CATSDHTGRGETQYF. CDR3 in DNA: TGTGCCACCAGTGATCATACAGGGAGGGGAGAGACCCAGTACTTC. The chain uses TRBV24-1 and TRBJ2-5; TRBD2 is a possible D gene (7 bases). The CDR3 extends over 15 amino acids. V was clipped by 3 bases and J by 4 bases, with 14 bases between them. Germline V gene lookup returns CDR1 KGHDR and CDR2 SFDVKD.